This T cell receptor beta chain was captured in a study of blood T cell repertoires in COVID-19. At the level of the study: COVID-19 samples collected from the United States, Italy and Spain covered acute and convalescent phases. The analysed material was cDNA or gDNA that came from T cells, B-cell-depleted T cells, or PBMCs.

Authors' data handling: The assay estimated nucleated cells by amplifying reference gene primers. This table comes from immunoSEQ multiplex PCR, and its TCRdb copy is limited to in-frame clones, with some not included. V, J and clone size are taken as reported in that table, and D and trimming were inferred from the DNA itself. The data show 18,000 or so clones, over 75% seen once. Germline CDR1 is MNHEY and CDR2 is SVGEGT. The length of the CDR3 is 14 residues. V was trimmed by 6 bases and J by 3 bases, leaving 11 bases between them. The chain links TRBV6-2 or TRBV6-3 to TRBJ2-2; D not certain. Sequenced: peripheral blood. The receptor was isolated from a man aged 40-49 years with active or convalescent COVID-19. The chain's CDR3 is CASSLDTYTGELFF. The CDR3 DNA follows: TGTGCCAGCAGCCTCGACACTTACACCGGGGAGCTGTTTTTT.